What follows describes a single T cell receptor (beta chain). This sample stems from a study of blood T cell repertoires in COVID-19. Study context: Samples taken during acute and convalescent COVID-19 were collected in the United States, Italy and Spain.

The trim removed 3 bases at V and 2 bases at J, leaving 6 bases unmatched. The V gene's germline CDR1 is MNHNS and CDR2 SASEGT. The CDR3 has 15 residues. Profiled with immunoSEQ multiplex PCR; TCRdb holds only in-frame clones, not every one. Of over 95,000 clones in the sample, about 83% were seen once. The sample taken for sequencing was peripheral blood. This receptor was obtained from a man aged 70 or older with active or convalescent COVID-19. V gene TRBV6-1 combines with J gene TRBJ2-7, with 8 bases lining up with TRBD2. CDR3 sequence: CASSDREGKTYEQYF. DNA for the CDR3: TGTGCCAGCAGTGACCGGGAGGGGAAGACCTACGAGCAGTACTTC.